This TCR beta chain was retrieved from a study of T cell responses to AZD1222 COVID-19 vaccine. Only in-frame clones appear in the TCRdb table, and some are missing; sequencing was by immunoSEQ multiplex PCR. Among some 93,000 clones listed, around 87% were seen once. The source of this sequence is an adult who received the AZD1222 COVID-19 vaccine. Sequenced material: peripheral blood, taken 28 days after the second AZD1222 dose.

The CDR3 DNA follows: TGTGCCACCACCGGGACTAGCCAGCCCGGGGAGCTGTTTTTT. As protein: CATTGTSQPGELFF. The J gene is TRBJ2-2, the V gene TRBV2; TRBD2 aligns across 9 bases. CDR3 length: 14 amino acids. Germline loops: CDR1 SNHLY, CDR2 FYNNEI. V lost 10 bases to trimming and J lost 6 bases; unmatched junction nucleotides: 9. The whole variable domain, remainder taken from reference TRBV2 and TRBJ2-2, is EPEVTQTPSHQVTQMGQEVILRCVPISNHLYFYWYRQILGQKVEFLVSFYNNEISEKSEIFDDQFSVERPDGSNFTLKIRSTKLEDSAMYFCATTGTSQPGELFFGEGSRLTVL.